Here is one T cell receptor beta chain with its context. Its matching antigen is unknown. The data belong to a study of cytomegalovirus exposure and HLA in healthy donors. As for the study in general: Of over 350 genotyped donors, around 86% grouped in the Caucasian-associated ancestry cluster.

The PCR was carried out with 60 Vbeta primers and 13 Jbeta primers. Repertoires were generated with immunoSEQ multiplex PCR, while TCRdb's copy carries only in-frame clones and drops some. Of fewer than 300,000 clones in the sample, 70% to 90% were seen once. The CDR3 is 17 residues long. Looked up from germline, CDR1 is SNHLY and CDR2 is FYNNEI. J gave up 5 bases and V 7 bases, and 17 bases lay outside the gene matches. Points from the study as a whole: The study designated about 160 TCR beta chains cytomegalovirus-associated.

This rearrangement joins TRBV2 to TRBJ2-3; 8 bases agree with TRBD2. Sequenced input: PBMCs. The receptor was isolated from a man in his forties in good health and CMV-seropositive. The CDR3 nucleotides read TGTGCCAGCAAGAACCCCCGGGGGCAGCGGGAGCTAGATACGCAGTATTTT. This translates into CASKNPRGQRELDTQYF.